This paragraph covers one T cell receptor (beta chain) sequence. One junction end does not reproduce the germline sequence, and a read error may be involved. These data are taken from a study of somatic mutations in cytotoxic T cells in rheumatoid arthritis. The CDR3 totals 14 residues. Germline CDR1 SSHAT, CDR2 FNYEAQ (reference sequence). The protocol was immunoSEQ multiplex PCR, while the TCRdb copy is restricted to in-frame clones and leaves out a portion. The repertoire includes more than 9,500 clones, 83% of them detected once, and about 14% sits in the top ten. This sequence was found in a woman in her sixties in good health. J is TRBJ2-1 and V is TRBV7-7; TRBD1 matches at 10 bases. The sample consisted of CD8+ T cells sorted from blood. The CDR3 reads CASSLTTGGTEQFF. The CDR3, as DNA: TGTGCTAGCAGCTTAACGACAGGGGGCACTGAGCAGTTCTTC. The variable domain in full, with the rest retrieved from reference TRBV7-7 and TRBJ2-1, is GAGVSQSPRYKVTKRGQDVTLRCDPISSHATLYWYQQALGQGPEFLTYFNYEAQPDKSGLPSDRFSAERPEGSISTLTIQRTEQRDSAMYRCASSLTTGGTEQFFGPGTRLTVL.